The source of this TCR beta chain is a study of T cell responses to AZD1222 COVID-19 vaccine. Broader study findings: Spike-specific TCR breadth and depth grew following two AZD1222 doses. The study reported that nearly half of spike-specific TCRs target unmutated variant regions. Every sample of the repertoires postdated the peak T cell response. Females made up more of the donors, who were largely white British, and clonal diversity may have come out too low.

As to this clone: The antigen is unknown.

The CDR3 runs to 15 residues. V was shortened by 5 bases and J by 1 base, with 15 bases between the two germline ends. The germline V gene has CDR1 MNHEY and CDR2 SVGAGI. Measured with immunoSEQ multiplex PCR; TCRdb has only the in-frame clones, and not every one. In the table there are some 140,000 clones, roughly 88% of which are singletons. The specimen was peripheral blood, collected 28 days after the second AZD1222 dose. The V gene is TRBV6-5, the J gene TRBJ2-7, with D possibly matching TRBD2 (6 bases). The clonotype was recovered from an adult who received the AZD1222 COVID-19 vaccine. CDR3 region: CASSLIPEGSYEQYF. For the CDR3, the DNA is TGTGCCAGCAGTCTTATTCCGGAGGGGTCCTACGAGCAGTACTTC.